In its sample, the clone carrying this T cell receptor (beta chain) was seen many times. Its matching antigen is unknown. The data originate from a study of T cell repertoires in cytomegalovirus infection. TCRdb ran MiXCR on the reads and lists one entry per CDR3 protein. The sample holds about 130,000 distinct CDR3 sequences; roughly a quarter are singletons and the top ten take about 37%. Unmatched junction bases numbered 5, after V lost 6 bases and J lost 7 bases. Per germline, CDR1 SQVTM and CDR2 ANQGSEA. The length of the CDR3 is 12 residues. The V gene is TRBV29-1, the J gene TRBJ2-7; 11 bases fit TRBD2. The clonotype comes from a human donor in good health (CMV status not recorded). Some clones in this sample may be carry-over from other donors' samples. Sequenced: PBMCs, sequenced either directly or after in vitro stimulation (not recorded which). The CDR3 is CSVTSGSREQYV. CDR3 sequence (DNA): TGCAGCGTCACTAGCGGGAGCAGAGAGCAGTACGTC.